The T cell receptor beta chain under discussion was sequenced for a study of T cells after yellow fever vaccination. Whole-study results and caveats: Within FACS-sorted repertoires, abundant clonotypes contaminating from the bulk population could be present. When the response was secondary, it was weaker but reached its peak faster, day 5 versus 15. The appearance of a small share of clonotypes in both CD4 and CD8 compartments was observed.

This clonotype came up many times. Its target is unknown. TCRdb re-called the 5' RACE reads through MiXCR, storing one row per CDR3 protein. The repertoire has 250,000 or so distinct CDR3 sequences, 3.6% of them found once; the top ten carry under 20%. The CDR3 runs to 12 residues. CDR1 is DFQATT, CDR2 SNEGSKA, per germline (reference sequence). Trimming took 5 bases from V and 1 from J, leaving 9 bases between them. The input for sequencing was PBMCs, taken 15 days after the yellow fever booster vaccination. The V gene is TRBV20-1, the J gene TRBJ2-7, with D uncertain. This clonotype originated in a man in his late teens or twenties who received the YFV17D yellow fever vaccine. The chain's CDR3 is CSAASRSYEQYF. DNA of the CDR3: TGCAGTGCTGCAAGCAGGTCCTACGAGCAGTACTTC.